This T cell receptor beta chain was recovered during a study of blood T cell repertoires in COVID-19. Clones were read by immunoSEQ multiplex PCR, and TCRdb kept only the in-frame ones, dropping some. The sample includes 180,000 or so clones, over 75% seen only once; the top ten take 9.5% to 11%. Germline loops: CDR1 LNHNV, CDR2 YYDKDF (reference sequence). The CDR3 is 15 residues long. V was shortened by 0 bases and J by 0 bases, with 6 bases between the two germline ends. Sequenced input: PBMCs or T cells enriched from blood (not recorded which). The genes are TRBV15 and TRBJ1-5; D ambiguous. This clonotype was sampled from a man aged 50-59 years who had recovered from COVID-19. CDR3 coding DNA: TGTGCCACCAGCAGAGACTCCTATAGCAATCAGCCCCAGCATTTT. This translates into CATSRDSYSNQPQHF.